This T cell receptor beta chain was documented in a study of T cells in Graves' hyperthyroidism and ophthalmopathy. Stable disease denoted Graves' hyperthyroidism without ophthalmopathy progression within 18 months. Amplification targeted TCR beta CDR3 regions from RNA transcripts. HTBI primers were used for first-round RT-PCR of the TCR CDR3. One entry per CDR3 protein, called by TCRdb with MiXCR from the multiplex PCR reads. The data contain approximately 430,000 distinct CDR3 sequences, about a sixth of them singletons. CDR3 size: 15 residues. Germline V gene data show CDR1 as SGHRS and CDR2 as YFSETQ. Trimming cost V 0 bases and J 5 bases; bases outside gene matches: 6.

The sequence derives from a woman under 30 with Graves' hyperthyroidism. The V and J genes are TRBV5-1 and TRBJ2-7; 9 bases are shared with TRBD2. Sequences were obtained from blood. The CDR3, as DNA: TGCGCCAGCAGCTTGGGAGCGGGAGGTCTCCACGAGCAGTACTTC. This codes for CASSLGAGGLHEQYF.